This TCR beta chain derives from a study of T-cell memory formation after mild COVID-19. On this clonotype: Antigen: not known.

Notes on the study in general: What remained unconfirmed was the SARS-CoV-2 specificity of second-wave clones peaking on day 37. Clones that contracted clustered mainly in CM and EM if CD4+ and in EMRA if CD8+.

The V gene's germline CDR1 is MNHEY and CDR2 SMNVEV (reference sequence). The CDR3 has 14 amino acids. V shed 8 bases and J shed 6 bases, with 16 bases lying between them. 5'RACE, which relied on constant-segment primers, yielded TCR alpha and TCR beta cDNA libraries carrying sample barcodes and UMIs. TCRdb analysed the 5' RACE reads with MiXCR anew, one entry per CDR3 protein. Among about 290,000 distinct CDR3 sequences listed, about a sixth were seen once. The sequence was obtained from a man between 18 and 35 years old who had mild COVID-19 (a few samples of this study predate the infection). Cell type and time point are not known. The sequenced material came from PBMCs or a T cell subset sorted from them (not recorded which). This chain links TRBV27 with TRBJ2-2; D gene unclear. The CDR3 nucleotides read TGTGCCAGCCGCGACACCTTTTCATCCGGGGAGCTGTTTTTT. This sequence encodes CASRDTFSSGELFF.